These 22 T cell receptor beta chains originate from one sample sequenced in a study of CD8 T cells in Susac syndrome. RNA in amounts of roughly 0.5 to 1 ug was reverse transcribed with random hexamers. TCRdb itself ran the immunoSEQ multiplex PCR reads through MiXCR, one entry per CDR3 protein. The table includes hundreds of thousands of distinct CDR3 sequences, roughly 93% detected once. Material: CD4+ T cells from PBMCs. These TCRs come from a human donor with multiple sclerosis.

V gene TRBV2 combines with J gene TRBJ2-5; D perhaps matches TRBD1 (5 bases). Germline CDR1 reads SNHLY; CDR2 reads FYNNEI. The CDR3 length is 13 residues. The V end was cut by 4 bases, the J end by 5 bases, with 11 bases between. This chain's CDR3 is CASSVGRAETQYF. The CDR3 nucleotides are TGTGCCAGCAGTGTAGGCAGGGCGGAGACCCAGTACTTC.

This sequence joins TRBV19 and TRBJ2-7; a possible D gene is TRBD1 (5 bases). The CDR3 spans 15 residues. Germline V CDR1 and CDR2: LNHDA, SQIVND (reference sequence). Deletions cut 5 bases from V and 3 bases from J, with 17 bases between. DNA of the CDR3: TGTGCCAGTAGTGACGGACACGTCTCGTACTACGAGCAGTACTTC. Translating it yields CASSDGHVSYYEQYF.

The V gene is TRBV19, the J gene TRBJ2-2; D may be TRBD2 (7 bases). Germline loops: CDR1 LNHDA, CDR2 SQIVND (reference sequence). This CDR3 is 16 amino acids long. With 5 bases removed from V and 3 bases from J, the gap between germline ends came to 16 bases. In DNA form, the CDR3 reads TGTGCCAGTAGTTTCAACGGGGGGCGTGACACCGGGGAGCTGTTTTTT. Protein sequence: CASSFNGGRDTGELFF.

The CDR3 is CASRLDYTGELFF. CDR3 coding DNA: TGTGCCAGCAGGTTAGATTACACCGGGGAGCTGTTTTTT. The chain has TRBV2 and TRBJ2-2; D is ambiguous. V lost 6 bases and J 3 bases, leaving 8 bases between the germline ends. The CDR3 has 13 residues. Per germline, CDR1 SNHLY and CDR2 FYNNEI.

This rearrangement joins TRBV3-1 to TRBJ2-5; possible D gene TRBD2, 6 bases. Trimming took off 5 bases at V and 1 base at J, with 8 bases between the two ends. Germline V gene data show CDR1 as LGHDT and CDR2 as YNNKEL (reference sequence). The length of the CDR3 is 13 residues. The CDR3 DNA reads as TGTGCCAGCAGCTGGGGACTCCAAGAGACCCAGTACTTC. Amino acids: CASSWGLQETQYF.

The chain couples TRBV5-1 to TRBJ2-5; D may be TRBD1 (6 bases). Germline lookup yields CDR1 SGHRS and CDR2 YFSETQ. Trimming took 7 bases from V and 3 from J, leaving 19 bases between them. The CDR3 sequence is 15 residues long. DNA of the CDR3: TGCGCCAGCGGAATCCTTGGGGGCCCCGAAGAGACCCAGTACTTC. This codes for CASGILGGPEETQYF.

V usage is TRBV20-1 and J usage is TRBJ2-4; 10 nucleotides line up with TRBD2. The V gene end was trimmed by 2 bases and the J gene end by 9 bases; junction bases not matched to a gene: 7. Germline V lookup: CDR1 DFQATT, CDR2 SNEGSKA (reference sequence). This CDR3 has 14 amino acids. The chain's CDR3 is CSARWEKREGIQYF. The CDR3 DNA reads TGCAGTGCTAGATGGGAGAAGCGGGAGGGCATTCAGTACTTC.

The J gene is TRBJ2-3, the V gene TRBV4-1, with D perhaps being TRBD1 or TRBD2 (5 bases each). The CDR3 sequence is 15 residues long. With 1 base removed from V and 2 bases from J, the gap between germline ends came to 10 bases. The germline V gene encodes CDR1 MGHRA and CDR2 YSYEKL. Here the CDR3 DNA reads TGCGCCAGCAGCCAAGTCCCCGGGGCCACAGATACGCAGTATTTT. Residues: CASSQVPGATDTQYF.

The chain combines TRBV5-1 with TRBJ1-1, with D perhaps TRBD1 (5 bases). CDR1 and CDR2 from the germline V gene are SGHRS and YFSETQ. This CDR3 comprises 13 residues. With 4 bases removed from V and 8 bases from J, the gap between germline ends came to 15 bases. The CDR3 nucleotides read TGCGCCAGCAGCGTGACAGCATTAACCGAAGCTTTCTTT. This codes for CASSVTALTEAFF.

This chain joins TRBV7-3 and TRBJ1-4, with a tentative D call TRBD1 (5 bases). The germline CDR1 and CDR2 sequences are SGHTA and FQGTGA. The CDR3 is 15 amino acids. Trimming removed 5 bases at V and 0 bases at J, with 10 bases between. CDR3 sequence: CASSLRVATNEKLFF. In DNA, the CDR3 is TGTGCCAGCAGCCTCAGGGTGGCAACTAATGAAAAACTGTTTTTT. Based on the CDR3 plus reference TRBV7-3 and TRBJ1-4, the full variable domain is GAGVSQTPSNKVTEKGKYVELRCDPISGHTALYWYRQSLGQGPEFLIYFQGTGAADDSGLPNDRFFAVRPEGSVSTLKIQRTERGDSAVYLCASSLRVATNEKLFFGSGTQLSVL.

The V call is TRBV7-9, the J call TRBJ1-4, with D uncertain. This CDR3 comprises 16 residues. From germline, CDR1 is SEHNR and CDR2 FQNEAQ (reference sequence). V was clipped by 6 bases and J by 7 bases, with 21 bases between them. DNA of the CDR3: TGTGCCAGCAGGAGCTTAGAACGGCAGTCGGGTGAAAAACTGTTTTTT. Translating it yields CASRSLERQSGEKLFF.

V and J are TRBV20-1 and TRBJ2-4, with a tentative D call TRBD1 (5 bases). Germline V lookup: CDR1 DFQATT, CDR2 SNEGSKA (reference sequence). CDR3 length: 17 residues. Between the trimmed V and J ends, which lost 0 bases and 7 bases, there was a span of 22 bases. Here the CDR3 reads CSARDHKIYGHSNIQYF. CDR3 DNA sequence: TGCAGTGCTAGAGATCATAAAATATACGGACACTCCAACATTCAGTACTTC.

The chain couples TRBV5-1 to TRBJ2-7; tentative D call: TRBD2 (6 bases). V was cut by 0 bases and J by 0 bases, with 13 bases left in between. Germline V lookup: CDR1 SGHRS, CDR2 YFSETQ. The CDR3 runs to 16 residues. The CDR3: CASSLGGGANSYEQYF. The CDR3 DNA follows: TGCGCCAGCAGCTTGGGTGGAGGGGCCAACTCCTACGAGCAGTACTTC.

The CDR3 protein is CASSPGRHPRGANVLTF. The CDR3 coding sequence is TGTGCCAGCAGCCCCGGTCGGCATCCCAGGGGGGCCAACGTCCTGACTTTC. V is TRBV3-1 and J is TRBJ2-6; no definite D call. Germline V gives CDR1 LGHDT, CDR2 YNNKEL (reference sequence). V was shortened by 4 bases and J by 4 bases, with 17 bases between the two germline ends. The CDR3 is 17 residues long. The variable domain in full, with the rest retrieved from reference TRBV3-1 and TRBJ2-6, is DTAVSQTPKYLVTQMGNDKSIKCEQNLGHDTMYWYKQDSKKFLKIMFSYNNKELIINETVPNRFSPKSPDKAHLNLHINSLELGDSAVYFCASSPGRHPRGANVLTFGAGSRLTVL.

The chain recombines TRBV12-3 or TRBV12-4 with TRBJ1-4; D might be TRBD1 (5 bases). The CDR3 covers 14 residues. V lost 6 bases, J lost 4 bases, and 12 bases lay in between. CDR3 amino acids: CASSPDRYNEKLFF. Written as DNA, the CDR3 is TGTGCCAGCAGCCCCGACAGATATAATGAAAAACTGTTTTTT.

This chain connects TRBV29-1 to TRBJ1-1; a weak D match, TRBD1 (6 bases). The CDR3 spans 12 residues. Germline loops: CDR1 SQVTM, CDR2 ANQGSEA. V lost 7 bases and J 1 base, leaving 10 bases between the germline ends. CDR3 sequence (DNA): TGCAGCGATACACAGGGGAACACTGAAGCTTTCTTT. This encodes CSDTQGNTEAFF.

The chain joins TRBV5-1 to TRBJ2-3; 7 nucleotides match TRBD2. Per the germline V gene, CDR1 is SGHRS and CDR2 is YFSETQ. J was trimmed by 0 bases and V by 3 bases; bases with no gene match: 7. The CDR3 totals 16 residues. CDR3 loop: CASSSLAAKSTDTQYF. The CDR3 region has the DNA TGCGCCAGCAGCTCCCTAGCGGCTAAAAGCACAGATACGCAGTATTTT.

J is TRBJ2-3 and V is TRBV6-1, with D possibly being TRBD1 (6 bases). Between the trimmed V and J ends, which lost 6 bases and 3 bases, there was a span of 13 bases. The CDR3 consists of 14 residues. CDR1 and CDR2 (germline): MNHNS, SASEGT. Here the CDR3 reads CASRPGQQTDTQYF. The CDR3 region has the DNA TGTGCCAGCAGGCCGGGACAACAGACAGATACGCAGTATTTT.

The chain carries TRBV2 and TRBJ2-4; D may be TRBD1 (5 bases). Germline V gives CDR1 SNHLY, CDR2 FYNNEI. Deletions cut 2 bases from V and 5 bases from J, with 10 bases between. The CDR3 has 14 amino acids. The CDR3 DNA follows: TGTGCCAGCAGTGAATCAGGGCAACAAAACATTCAGTACTTC. This sequence encodes CASSESGQQNIQYF.

The J gene is TRBJ2-7, the V gene TRBV3-1, with 7 bases matching TRBD1. The junction had 9 bases not matched to a gene; V was cut back by 4 bases and J by 6 bases. CDR1 and CDR2 (germline): LGHDT, YNNKEL (reference sequence). This CDR3 is 14 amino acids long. The CDR3 coding sequence is TGTGCCAGCAGCCGCCGGGACAGAGTTACCGAGCAGTACTTC. It codes for CASSRRDRVTEQYF.

The rearrangement joins TRBV25-1 to TRBJ2-3; D is ambiguous. CDR1 is MGHDK and CDR2 is SYGVNS in the germline V gene. The CDR3 contains 14 residues. Trimming cost V 3 bases and J 5 bases, with 12 bases left between them. The CDR3, as DNA: TGTGCCAGCAGTGACCCGAACATCGTAGATACGCAGTATTTT. It encodes CASSDPNIVDTQYF.

The CDR3 DNA reads TGTGCCAGCAGTTCCTCCGGGACGGGTGAGCAGTACTTC. Translating it yields CASSSSGTGEQYF. The genes are TRBV28 and TRBJ2-7; D could derive from TRBD1 or TRBD2 (5 bases each). Germline V CDR1 and CDR2: MDHEN, SYDVKM. V was clipped by 4 bases and J by 7 bases, with 14 bases between them. The CDR3 covers 13 residues. The whole variable domain, remainder taken from reference TRBV28 and TRBJ2-7, is DVKVTQSSRYLVKRTGEKVFLECVQDMDHENMFWYRQDPGLGLRLIYFSYDVKMKEKGDIPEGYSVSREKKERFSLILESASTNQTSMYLCASSSSGTGEQYFGPGTRLTVT.